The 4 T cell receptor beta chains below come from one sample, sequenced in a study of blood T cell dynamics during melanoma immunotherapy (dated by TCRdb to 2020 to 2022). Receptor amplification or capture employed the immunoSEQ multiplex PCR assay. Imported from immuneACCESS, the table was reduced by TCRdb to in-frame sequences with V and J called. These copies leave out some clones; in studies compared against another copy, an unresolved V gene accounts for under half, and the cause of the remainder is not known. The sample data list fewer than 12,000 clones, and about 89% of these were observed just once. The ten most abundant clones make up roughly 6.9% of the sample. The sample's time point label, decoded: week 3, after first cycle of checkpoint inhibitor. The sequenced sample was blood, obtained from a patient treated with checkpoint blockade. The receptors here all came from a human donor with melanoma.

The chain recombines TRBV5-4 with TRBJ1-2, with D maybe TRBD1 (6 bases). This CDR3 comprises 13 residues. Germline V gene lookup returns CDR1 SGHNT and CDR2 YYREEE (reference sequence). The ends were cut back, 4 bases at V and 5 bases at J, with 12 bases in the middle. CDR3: CASSQTGLYGYTF. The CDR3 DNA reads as TGTGCCAGCAGCCAGACAGGCCTTTATGGCTACACCTTC.

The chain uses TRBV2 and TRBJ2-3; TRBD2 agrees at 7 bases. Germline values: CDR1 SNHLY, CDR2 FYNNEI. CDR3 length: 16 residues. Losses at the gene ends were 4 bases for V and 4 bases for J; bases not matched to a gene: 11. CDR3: CASSGRTGGPADTQYF. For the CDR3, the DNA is TGTGCCAGCAGTGGTAGGACGGGGGGTCCCGCAGATACGCAGTATTTT.

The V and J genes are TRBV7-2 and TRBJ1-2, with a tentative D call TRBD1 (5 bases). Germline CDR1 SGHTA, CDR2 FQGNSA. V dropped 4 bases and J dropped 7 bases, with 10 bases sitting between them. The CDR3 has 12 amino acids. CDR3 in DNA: TGTGCCAGCAGCTCGTCGACAGTTGGCTACACCTTC. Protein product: CASSSSTVGYTF.

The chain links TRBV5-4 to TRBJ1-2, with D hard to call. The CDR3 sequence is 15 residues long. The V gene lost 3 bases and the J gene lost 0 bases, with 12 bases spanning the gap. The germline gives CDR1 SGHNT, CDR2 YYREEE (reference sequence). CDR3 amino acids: CASSSPPGANYGYTF. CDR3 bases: TGTGCCAGCAGCTCCCCGCCCGGAGCTAACTATGGCTACACCTTC.